This T cell receptor (beta chain) was obtained from a study of blood T cell repertoires in COVID-19. TCRdb keeps only in-frame clones here, not all; method: immunoSEQ multiplex PCR. The sample carries about 400,000 clones, around 90% recorded once. The V gene lost 1 base and the J gene lost 1 base, with 5 bases spanning the gap. Per the germline V gene, CDR1 is GTSNPN and CDR2 is SVGIG (reference sequence). The CDR3 totals 14 residues. This receptor was identified in a human donor in a cohort sampled during active COVID-19. The V gene is TRBV30, the J gene TRBJ2-6, with D uncertain. The specimen was peripheral blood. The CDR3: CAWSGSSGANVLTF. The DNA for the CDR3 is TGTGCCTGGAGTGGGAGTTCTGGGGCCAACGTCCTGACTTTC.